This T cell receptor beta chain emerged from a study of response to subunit inactivated influenza vaccine. Study findings and constraints: Each seasonal influenza vaccination recruits few new T cells, the authors suggested.

One entry per CDR3 protein results from TCRdb running MiXCR on the RT-PCR reads. The repertoire holds about 700,000 distinct CDR3 sequences, with 14% as singletons. Regarding this clonotype: Its antigen is as yet unknown.

Germline V gene sequence: CDR1 SEHNR, CDR2 FQNEAQ (reference sequence). V dropped 8 bases and J dropped 8 bases, with 13 bases sitting between them. The CDR3 runs 13 residues. The receptor was derived from a man aged 50 to 59 who received an inactivated influenza vaccine. This chain connects TRBV7-9 to TRBJ1-6, with D maybe TRBD1 (6 bases). This sample comprised PBMCs from blood, obtained around two weeks before vaccination. CDR3 sequence reads: CASSRGIHSPLHF. The CDR3 DNA follows: TGTGCCAGCTCTAGGGGGATTCATTCACCCCTCCACTTT.